Shown below are 4 T cell receptor beta chains from a single sample sequenced in a study of Graves' ophthalmopathy and Graves' hyperthyroidism. RNA transcripts served as template for amplifying TCR beta CDR3 sequences. First-round RT-PCR relied on HTBI primers, and a second-round multiplex PCR came next. Each CDR3 protein gets one entry after TCRdb re-called the multiplex PCR reads with MiXCR. The sample has hundreds of thousands of distinct CDR3 sequences; around a fifth are singletons. What was sequenced was peripheral blood. The receptors stem from a woman younger than 35 with stable Graves' hyperthyroidism.

This clonotype has at least ten counts. The chain uses TRBV6-5 and TRBJ2-2; D possibly matches TRBD1 or TRBD2 (6 bases each). The CDR3 has 16 residues. Germline loops: CDR1 MNHEY, CDR2 SVGAGI. With 1 base removed from V and 5 bases from J, the gap between germline ends came to 14 bases. The CDR3 spells CASSYWGKGGTGELFF. Written as DNA, the CDR3 is TGTGCCAGCAGTTACTGGGGCAAAGGGGGGACCGGGGAGCTGTTTTTT.

The chain has TRBV27 and TRBJ2-7, with D uncertain. This CDR3 has 18 residues. The V end was cut by 4 bases, the J end by 2 bases, with 24 bases between. CDR1 and CDR2 from the germline V gene are MNHEY and SMNVEV (reference sequence). CDR3 nucleotides: TGTGCCAGCAGTTCAAGTGGTTTGGCGCCGGGTCCTCCCTACGAGCAGTACTTC. This sequence encodes CASSSSGLAPGPPYEQYF.

The rearrangement links TRBV6-5 to TRBJ2-5; 12 nucleotides match TRBD2. CDR3 size: 16 residues. The trim removed 2 bases at V and 5 bases at J, leaving 6 bases unmatched. Germline assignment: CDR1 MNHEY and CDR2 SVGAGI. CDR3 in amino acids: CASSYTGTSGRETQYF. DNA of the CDR3: TGTGCCAGCAGTTACACCGGGACTAGCGGGCGGGAGACCCAGTACTTC.

The table lists this clonotype with many counts. This sequence joins TRBV15 and TRBJ2-3, with D maybe TRBD2 (5 bases). The CDR3 sequence is 15 residues long. V dropped 5 bases and J dropped 1 base, with 13 bases sitting between them. Germline V lookup: CDR1 LNHNV, CDR2 YYDKDF (reference sequence). CDR3 DNA sequence: TGTGCCACCAGCCCGACTACTTGGGGCACAGATACGCAGTATTTT. Amino acid sequence: CATSPTTWGTDTQYF.